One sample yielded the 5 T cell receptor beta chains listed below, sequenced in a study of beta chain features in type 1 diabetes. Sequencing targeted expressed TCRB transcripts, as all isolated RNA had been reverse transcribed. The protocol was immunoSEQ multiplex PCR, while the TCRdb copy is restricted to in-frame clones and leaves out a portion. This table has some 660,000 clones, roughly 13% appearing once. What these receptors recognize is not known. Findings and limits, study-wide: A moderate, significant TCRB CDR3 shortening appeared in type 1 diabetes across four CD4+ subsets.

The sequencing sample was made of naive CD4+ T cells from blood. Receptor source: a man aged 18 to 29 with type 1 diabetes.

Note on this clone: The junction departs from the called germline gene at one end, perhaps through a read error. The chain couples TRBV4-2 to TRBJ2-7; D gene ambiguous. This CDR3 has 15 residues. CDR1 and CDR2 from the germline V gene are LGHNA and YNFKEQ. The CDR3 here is CASSHVNLGRNEQYF. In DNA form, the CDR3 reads TGTGCCAGTAGCCACGTGAATCTGGGTAGGAACGAGCAGTACTTC.

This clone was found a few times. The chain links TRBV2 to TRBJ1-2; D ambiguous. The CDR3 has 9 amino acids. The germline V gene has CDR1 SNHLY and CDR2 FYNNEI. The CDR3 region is CVLTGGYTF. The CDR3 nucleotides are TGTGTTCTCACGGGGGGCTACACCTTC.

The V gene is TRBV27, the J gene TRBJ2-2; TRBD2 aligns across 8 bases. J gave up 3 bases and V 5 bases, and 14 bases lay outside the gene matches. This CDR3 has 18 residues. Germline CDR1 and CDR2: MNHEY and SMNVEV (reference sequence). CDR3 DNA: TGTGCCAGCAGTAGACTAGCGCTCCGTCCCTGGGACACCGGGGAGCTGTTTTTT. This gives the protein CASSRLALRPWDTGELFF.

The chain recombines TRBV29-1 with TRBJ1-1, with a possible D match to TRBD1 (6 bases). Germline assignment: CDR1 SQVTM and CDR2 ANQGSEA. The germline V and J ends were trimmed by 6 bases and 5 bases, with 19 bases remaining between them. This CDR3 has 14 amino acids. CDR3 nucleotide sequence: TGCAGCGTCGGAAGCGGGGGGGCCGGAACTGAAGCTTTCTTT. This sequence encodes CSVGSGGAGTEAFF.

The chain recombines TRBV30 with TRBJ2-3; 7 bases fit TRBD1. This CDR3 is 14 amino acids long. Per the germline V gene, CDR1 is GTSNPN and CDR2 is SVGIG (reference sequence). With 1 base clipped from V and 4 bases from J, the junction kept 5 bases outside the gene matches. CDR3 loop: CAWSDDRVPDTQYF. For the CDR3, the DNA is TGTGCCTGGAGTGATGACAGGGTTCCAGATACGCAGTATTTT. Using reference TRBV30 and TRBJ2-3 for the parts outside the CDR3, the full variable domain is SQTIHQWPATLVQPVGSPLSLECTVEGTSNPNLYWYRQAAGRGLQLLFYSVGIGQISSEVPQNLSASRPQDRQFILSSKKLLLSDSGFYLCAWSDDRVPDTQYFGPGTRLTVL.